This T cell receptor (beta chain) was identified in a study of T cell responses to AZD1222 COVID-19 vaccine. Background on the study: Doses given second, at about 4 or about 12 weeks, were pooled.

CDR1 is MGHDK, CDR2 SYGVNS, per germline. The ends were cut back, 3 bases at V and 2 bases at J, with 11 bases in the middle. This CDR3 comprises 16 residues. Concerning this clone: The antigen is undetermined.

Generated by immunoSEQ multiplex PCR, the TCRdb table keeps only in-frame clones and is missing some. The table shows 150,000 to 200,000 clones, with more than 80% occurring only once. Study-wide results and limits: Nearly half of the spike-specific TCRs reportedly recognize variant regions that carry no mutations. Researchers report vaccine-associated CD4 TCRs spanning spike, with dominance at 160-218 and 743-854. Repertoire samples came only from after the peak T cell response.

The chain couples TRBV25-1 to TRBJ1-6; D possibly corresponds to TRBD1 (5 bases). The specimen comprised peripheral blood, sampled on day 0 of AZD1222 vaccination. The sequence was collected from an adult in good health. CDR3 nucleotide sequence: TGTGCCAGCAGTGATTGGGGGGAGGCCTATAATTCACCCCTCCACTTT. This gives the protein CASSDWGEAYNSPLHF.